This T cell receptor beta chain was obtained from a study of shared clonotypes between healthy human individuals. Method: immunoSEQ multiplex PCR; TCRdb's copy keeps in-frame clones and lacks some. The top ten clones hold 0.52% of a sample with approximately 1,000,000 clones, about four fifths of them seen once. The V gene's germline CDR1 is SQVTM and CDR2 ANQGSEA. J gave up 6 bases and V 5 bases, and 9 bases lay outside the gene matches. This CDR3 is built from 13 residues. Sequencing was performed on memory CD4+ T cells from PBMCs. Sample subset: CD45RA-negative fraction. V and J are TRBV29-1 and TRBJ1-1, with 7 nucleotides matching TRBD1. This receptor was obtained from a man between 18 and 29 years old in good health. Some clones in this sample may be carry-over from other donors' samples. The CDR3 coding sequence is TGCAGCGTTTCTACCCTTAGGGGGCCTGAAGCTTTCTTT. Its protein product is CSVSTLRGPEAFF.